These 19 T cell receptor beta chains share one sample of origin, sequenced in a study of T cell responses to AZD1222 COVID-19 vaccine. Sequencing used immunoSEQ multiplex PCR; TCRdb keeps in-frame clones, though not all of them. The sample holds some 63,000 clones, roughly nine tenths seen once. This specimen was peripheral blood, taken 28 days after the second AZD1222 dose. These receptor sequences come from an adult who received the AZD1222 COVID-19 vaccine.

On this clone: It is unclear where the CDR3 begins or ends on the DNA, so no DNA is shown, and the CDR3 is as TCRdb lists it. V and J are TRBV5-6 and TRBJ1-2; TRBD1, as called in the table, went unchecked against the DNA. The CDR3 is 13 amino acids in total, end residues counted. Germline V gene lookup returns CDR1 SGHDT and CDR2 YYEEEE. CDR3 protein: CASSFGQGAQYAF.

The V and J genes are TRBV5-4 and TRBJ1-1; D possibly corresponds to TRBD1 (6 bases). V was clipped by 2 bases and J by 6 bases, with 17 bases between them. This CDR3 region has 15 residues. The V gene's germline CDR1 is SGHNT and CDR2 YYREEE (reference sequence). The CDR3 loop reads CASSLVGGLQAEAFF. The DNA for the CDR3 is TGTGCCAGCAGCTTAGTCGGGGGGCTTCAGGCTGAAGCTTTCTTT. Supplemented by reference TRBV5-4 and TRBJ1-1, the full variable domain reads ETGVTQSPTHLIKTRGQQVTLRCSSQSGHNTVSWYQQALGQGPQFIFQYYREEENGRGNFPPRFSGLQFPNYSSELNVNALELDDSALYLCASSLVGGLQAEAFFGQGTRLTVV.

The chain uses TRBV23-1 and TRBJ1-5; D remains unclear. TRBV23-1 falls under the ORF class, with uncertain function. The CDR3 is made up of 17 amino acids. V shed 0 bases and J shed 3 bases, with 15 bases lying between them. The CDR3 sequence is CASSQSMLEPDNQPQHF. The CDR3 nucleotides are TGCGCCAGCAGTCAATCGATGTTAGAGCCGGACAATCAGCCCCAGCATTTT.

The rearrangement uses TRBV7-9 and TRBJ1-4; D call uncertain. The CDR3 runs to 14 residues. Germline V gene lookup returns CDR1 SEHNR and CDR2 FQNEAQ (reference sequence). V was shortened by 0 bases and J by 5 bases, with 7 bases between the two germline ends. CDR3 in amino acids: CASSLAGINEKLFF. CDR3 DNA: TGTGCCAGCAGCTTAGCAGGGATAAATGAAAAACTGTTTTTT.

The chain couples TRBV12-3 or TRBV12-4 to TRBJ2-7; no clear D gene. V was trimmed by 6 bases and J by 2 bases, leaving 11 bases between them. The CDR3 consists of 13 residues. The CDR3 spells CASSLTAPYEQYF. For the CDR3, the DNA is TGTGCCAGCAGCCTGACGGCACCCTACGAGCAGTACTTC.

The chain is built from TRBV23-1 and TRBJ2-2; TRBD1 agrees at 8 bases. TRBV23-1 falls under the ORF class, with uncertain function. The CDR3 runs to 16 residues. The V gene end was trimmed by 2 bases and the J gene end by 5 bases; junction bases not matched to a gene: 7. CDR3 nucleotide sequence: TGCGCCAGCAGTCAAGAGACAGGGGTAGGTACCGGGGAGCTGTTTTTT. It encodes CASSQETGVGTGELFF.

The chain has TRBV4-3 and TRBJ1-6; 9 nucleotides align to TRBD1. Germline CDR1 and CDR2: LGHNA and YSLEER. The CDR3 runs 15 residues. The V gene end was trimmed by 0 bases and the J gene end by 9 bases; junction bases not matched to a gene: 3. The CDR3 loop reads CASSQDRDRASPLHF. The CDR3 coding sequence is TGCGCCAGCAGCCAAGATCGGGACAGGGCTTCACCCCTCCACTTT.

The gene calls are TRBV3-1 (or the pseudogene TRBV3-2) and TRBJ2-1; 9 bases line up with TRBD2. Per the germline V gene, CDR1 is LGHDT and CDR2 is YNNKEL (reference sequence). This CDR3 has 15 residues. V was pared by 1 base and J by 9 bases, with 7 bases of the junction left unmatched. The CDR3: CASSQVGGGATEQFF. The CDR3 region has the DNA TGTGCCAGCAGCCAAGTTGGCGGGGGGGCCACTGAGCAGTTCTTC.

This clone was found once. The CDR3 region is CASASGYPLYEQYF. CDR3 nucleotides: TGTGCCAGCGCCTCCGGTTATCCCCTCTACGAGCAGTACTTC. V gene TRBV11-2 combines with J gene TRBJ2-7; unclear D gene. Trimming took off 8 bases at V and 3 bases at J, with 17 bases between the two ends. Germline assignment: CDR1 SGHAT and CDR2 FQNNGV. The CDR3 is 14 amino acids.

The chain carries TRBV5-1 and TRBJ2-6, with unresolved D. Trimming removed 4 bases from V and 4 bases from J, with 6 bases in between. CDR3 length: 13 amino acids. The germline CDR1 and CDR2 sequences are SGHRS and YFSETQ. The CDR3 spells CASSTAGANVLTF. CDR3 nucleotide sequence: TGCGCCAGCAGCACCGCCGGGGCCAACGTCCTGACTTTC.

The DNA for the CDR3 is TGTGCCAGCTCACCAGACAGCTACGAGCAGTACTTC. Its translation: CASSPDSYEQYF. V and J are TRBV18 and TRBJ2-7; possible D gene TRBD1, 5 bases. The CDR3 loop spans 12 amino acids. CDR1 and CDR2 from the germline V gene are KGHSH and LQKENI. The germline V and J ends were trimmed by 2 bases and 3 bases, with 5 bases remaining between them.

The chain couples TRBV27 to TRBJ1-4, with D possibly being TRBD1 (6 bases). This CDR3 has 16 amino acids. The V gene lost 4 bases and the J gene lost 7 bases, with 19 bases spanning the gap. Looked up from germline, CDR1 is MNHEY and CDR2 is SMNVEV (reference sequence). Written as DNA, the CDR3 is TGTGCCAGCAGTTCGATACCTACAGGGTTTGGTGAAAAACTGTTTTTT. Amino acids: CASSSIPTGFGEKLFF.

The rearrangement links TRBV4-3 to TRBJ1-1; D is possibly TRBD1 (6 bases). This CDR3 region has 19 residues. Germline V CDR1 and CDR2: LGHNA, YSLEER. V was pared by 0 bases and J by 3 bases, with 23 bases between. CDR3 in amino acids: CASSQEGLTWYREDTEAFF. The CDR3 nucleotides read TGCGCCAGCAGCCAAGAGGGCCTGACTTGGTACAGGGAGGACACTGAAGCTTTCTTT.

The chain has TRBV18 and TRBJ2-5; D is unclear. Trimming took off 3 bases at V and 2 bases at J, with 10 bases between the two ends. This CDR3 is 14 amino acids long. Germline V gene data show CDR1 as KGHSH and CDR2 as LQKENI. CDR3 loop: CASSPPNTQETQYF. The CDR3, as DNA: TGTGCCAGCTCACCTCCTAACACTCAAGAGACCCAGTACTTC.

This clone occurred once. This chain connects TRBV28 to TRBJ1-5; D remains unclear. Per the germline V gene, CDR1 is MDHEN and CDR2 is SYDVKM. The germline V and J ends were trimmed by 3 bases and 4 bases, with 10 bases remaining between them. CDR3 length equals 14 residues. The CDR3 region has the DNA TGTGCCAGCAGTTTCCCCGACGGGAATCAGCCCCAGCATTTT. Encoded protein: CASSFPDGNQPQHF.

The CDR3 DNA sequence: TGTGCCAGCAGCTTGCGTGGGACACCTTTGGCAGAAAAACTGTTTTTT. Protein sequence: CASSLRGTPLAEKLFF. V is TRBV5-4 and J is TRBJ1-4, with D tentatively TRBD1 (6 bases). The CDR3 loop spans 16 amino acids. V dropped 1 base and J dropped 8 bases, with 18 bases sitting between them. Germline assignment: CDR1 SGHNT and CDR2 YYREEE (reference sequence). Looking up the rest from reference TRBV5-4 and TRBJ1-4 gives the full variable domain: ETGVTQSPTHLIKTRGQQVTLRCSSQSGHNTVSWYQQALGQGPQFIFQYYREEENGRGNFPPRFSGLQFPNYSSELNVNALELDDSALYLCASSLRGTPLAEKLFFGSGTQLSVL.

The rearrangement joins TRBV11-2 to TRBJ2-7; possible D gene TRBD1, 6 bases. This CDR3 has 15 amino acids. The germline V gene encodes CDR1 SGHAT and CDR2 FQNNGV. Deletions cut 3 bases from V and 5 bases from J, with 17 bases between. CDR3 sequence: CASSLSGTGYNEQYF. DNA for the CDR3: TGTGCCAGCAGCTTGTCGGGTACAGGGTACAACGAGCAGTACTTC.

V usage is TRBV5-1 and J usage is TRBJ1-4, with D tentatively TRBD1 (6 bases). The CDR3 extends over 16 amino acids. Germline V lookup: CDR1 SGHRS, CDR2 YFSETQ. V gave up 2 bases and J gave up 4 bases, with 15 bases separating them. The CDR3 protein is CASSFGTTGFNEKLFF. CDR3 sequence (DNA): TGCGCCAGCAGCTTTGGCACGACAGGATTTAATGAAAAACTGTTTTTT.

The chain carries TRBV7-9 and TRBJ1-5; D unclear. V was shortened by 1 base and J by 2 bases, with 18 bases between the two germline ends. Germline-derived CDR1 and CDR2 are SEHNR and FQNEAQ (reference sequence). This CDR3 is 18 amino acids long. This CDR3 reads CASSLGGQEEGRNQPQHF. The CDR3 DNA follows: TGTGCCAGCAGCTTAGGCGGGCAGGAGGAGGGTCGCAATCAGCCCCAGCATTTT.